One T cell receptor beta chain is described in this entry. CDR1 and CDR2 (germline): LNHDA, SQIVND (reference sequence). The CDR3 contains 16 residues. V was clipped by 6 bases and J by 4 bases; unmatched bases: 13. This sample was included in a study of blood T cell repertoires in COVID-19. Generated by immunoSEQ multiplex PCR, the TCRdb table keeps only in-frame clones and is missing some. The data show roughly 120,000 clones, with 75% to 90% seen just once and less than 2% held by the top ten. The sequenced sample consisted of peripheral blood. The sequence derives from a man in his 70s with acute or convalescent COVID-19. The V call is TRBV19, the J call TRBJ1-2; TRBD1 matches at 8 bases. For the CDR3, the DNA is TGTGCCAGTAGCCCCGGTCCGTGGGACAGGATCTATGGCTACACCTTC. Translated: CASSPGPWDRIYGYTF.